This T cell receptor (beta chain) appears in the sequencing data of a study of blood T cell repertoires in COVID-19. Study summary: Whether acute or convalescent, the COVID-19 samples came from the United States, Italy and Spain. PBMCs, B-cell-depleted T cells, or T cells provided the cDNA or gDNA that made up the material.

V lost 2 bases and J lost 8, with 9 bases in between. The CDR3 is made up of 13 amino acids. CDR1 and CDR2 from the germline V gene are WSHSY and SAAADI. Using immunoSEQ multiplex PCR, the repertoire was profiled, and TCRdb retains in-frame clones only, with some absent. Of a few hundred thousand clones detected, around four fifths appear once; the ten largest clones hold around 1.2%. V and J are TRBV10-2 and TRBJ1-4, with D tentatively TRBD1 (5 bases). Sequencing was carried out using peripheral blood. This TCR was sampled from a woman in her fifties or sixties with acute or convalescent COVID-19. In DNA, the CDR3 is TGCGCCAGCAGTGAGCGGGGGAAGGAAAAACTGTTTTTT. This gives the protein CASSERGKEKLFF.